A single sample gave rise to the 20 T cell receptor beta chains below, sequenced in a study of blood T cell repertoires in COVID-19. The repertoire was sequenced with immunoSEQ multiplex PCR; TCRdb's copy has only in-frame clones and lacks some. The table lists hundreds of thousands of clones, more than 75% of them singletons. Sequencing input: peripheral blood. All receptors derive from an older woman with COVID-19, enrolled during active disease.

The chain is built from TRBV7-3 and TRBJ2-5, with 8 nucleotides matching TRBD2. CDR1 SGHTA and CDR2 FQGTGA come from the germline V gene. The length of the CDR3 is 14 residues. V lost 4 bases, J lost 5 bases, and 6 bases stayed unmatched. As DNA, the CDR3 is TGTGCCAGCAGCTCCACGGGGGGGCCTGAGACCCAGTACTTC. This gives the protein CASSSTGGPETQYF.

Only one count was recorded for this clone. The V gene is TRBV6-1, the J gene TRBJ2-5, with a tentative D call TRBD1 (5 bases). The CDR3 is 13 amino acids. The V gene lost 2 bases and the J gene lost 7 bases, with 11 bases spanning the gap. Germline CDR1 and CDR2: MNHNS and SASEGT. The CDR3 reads CASSERGLVTQYF. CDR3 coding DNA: TGTGCCAGCAGTGAAAGGGGCCTGGTGACCCAGTACTTC.

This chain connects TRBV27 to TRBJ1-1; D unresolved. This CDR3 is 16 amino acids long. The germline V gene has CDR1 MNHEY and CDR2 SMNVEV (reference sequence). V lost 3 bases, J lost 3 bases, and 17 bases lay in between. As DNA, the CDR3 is TGTGCCAGCAGTTTGTTGAGGGTCCACGGGGACACTGAAGCTTTCTTT. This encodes CASSLLRVHGDTEAFF.

The CDR3 nucleotides are TGTGCCAGCAGCCAAGCAGTGCTCTCTGGAAACACCATATATTTT. It codes for CASSQAVLSGNTIYF. The chain uses TRBV3-1 (or the pseudogene TRBV3-2) and TRBJ1-3; D call uncertain. Germline assignment: CDR1 LGHDT and CDR2 YNNKEL (reference sequence). The CDR3 length is 15 residues. V was shortened by 1 base and J by 0 bases, with 7 bases between the two germline ends.

The CDR3 here is CASSLAQIAYNEQFF. Here the CDR3 DNA reads TGTGCCAGCAGCTTGGCCCAAATAGCCTACAATGAGCAGTTCTTC. The rearrangement links TRBV5-5 to TRBJ2-1; D call uncertain. V gave up 0 bases and J gave up 2 bases, with 9 bases separating them. The CDR3 has 15 amino acids. Germline lookup yields CDR1 SGHKS and CDR2 YYEKEE (reference sequence).

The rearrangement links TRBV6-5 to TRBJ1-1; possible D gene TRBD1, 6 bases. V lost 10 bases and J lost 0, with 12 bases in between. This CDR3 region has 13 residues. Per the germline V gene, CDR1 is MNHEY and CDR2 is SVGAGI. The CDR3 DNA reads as TGTGCCACCACGGACAGTCTGAACACTGAAGCTTTCTTT. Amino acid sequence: CATTDSLNTEAFF.

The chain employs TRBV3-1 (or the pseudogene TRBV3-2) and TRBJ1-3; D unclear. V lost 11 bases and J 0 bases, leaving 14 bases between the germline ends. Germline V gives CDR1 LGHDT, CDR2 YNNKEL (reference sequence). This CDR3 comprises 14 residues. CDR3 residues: CASGYFASGNTIYF. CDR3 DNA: TGTGCCTCAGGTTACTTCGCCTCTGGAAACACCATATATTTT.

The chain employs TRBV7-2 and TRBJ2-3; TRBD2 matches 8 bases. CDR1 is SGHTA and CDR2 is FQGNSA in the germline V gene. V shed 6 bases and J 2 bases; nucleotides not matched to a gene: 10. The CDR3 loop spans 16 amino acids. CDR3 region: CASRQVSGGNTDTQYF. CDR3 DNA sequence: TGTGCCAGCAGACAAGTGTCGGGGGGGAACACAGATACGCAGTATTTT. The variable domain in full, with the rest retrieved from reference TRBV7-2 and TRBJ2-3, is GAGVSQSPSNKVTEKGKDVELRCDPISGHTALYWYRQSLGQGLEFLIYFQGNSAPDKSGLPSDRFSAERTGGSVSTLTIQRTQQEDSAVYLCASRQVSGGNTDTQYFGPGTRLTVL.

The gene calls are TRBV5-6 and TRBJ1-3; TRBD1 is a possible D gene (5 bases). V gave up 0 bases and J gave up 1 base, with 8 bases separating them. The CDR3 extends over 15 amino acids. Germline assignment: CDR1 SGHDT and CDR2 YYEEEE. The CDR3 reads CASSLAGASGNTIYF. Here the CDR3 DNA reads TGTGCCAGCAGCTTGGCTGGGGCTTCTGGAAACACCATATATTTT.

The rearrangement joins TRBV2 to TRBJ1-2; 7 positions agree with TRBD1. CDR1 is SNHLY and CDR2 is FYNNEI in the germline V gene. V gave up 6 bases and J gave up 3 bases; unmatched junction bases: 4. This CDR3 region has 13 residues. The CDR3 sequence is CASSPGTDYGYTF. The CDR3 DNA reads TGTGCCAGCAGCCCGGGGACAGACTATGGCTACACCTTC.

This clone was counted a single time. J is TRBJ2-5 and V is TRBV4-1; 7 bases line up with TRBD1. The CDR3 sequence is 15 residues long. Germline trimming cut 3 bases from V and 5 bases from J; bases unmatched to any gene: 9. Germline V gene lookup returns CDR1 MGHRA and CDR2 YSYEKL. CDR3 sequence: CASSQDIGGRETQYF. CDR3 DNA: TGCGCCAGCAGCCAGGACATAGGGGGCAGGGAGACCCAGTACTTC.

For the CDR3, the DNA is TGTGCCAGCAGCGTACAGGACAATGAGCAGTTCTTC. It is translated as CASSVQDNEQFF. The chain is built from TRBV9 and TRBJ2-1; no firm D call. CDR1 and CDR2 (germline): SGDLS, YYNGEE. V lost 1 base to trimming and J lost 5 bases, with 4 bases between them. The CDR3 runs 12 residues.

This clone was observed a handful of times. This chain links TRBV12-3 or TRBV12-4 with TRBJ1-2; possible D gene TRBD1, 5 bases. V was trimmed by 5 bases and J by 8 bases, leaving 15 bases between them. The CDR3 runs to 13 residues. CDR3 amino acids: CASSPSQGGGYTF. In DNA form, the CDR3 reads TGTGCCAGCAGTCCCTCCCAGGGTGGAGGCTACACCTTC.

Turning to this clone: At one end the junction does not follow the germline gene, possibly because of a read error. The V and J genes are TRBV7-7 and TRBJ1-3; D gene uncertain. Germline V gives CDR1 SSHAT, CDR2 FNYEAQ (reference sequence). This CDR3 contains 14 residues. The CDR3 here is CASSLAPAGNTIYF. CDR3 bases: TGTGCTAGCAGCTTAGCCCCGGCTGGAAACACCATATATTTT.

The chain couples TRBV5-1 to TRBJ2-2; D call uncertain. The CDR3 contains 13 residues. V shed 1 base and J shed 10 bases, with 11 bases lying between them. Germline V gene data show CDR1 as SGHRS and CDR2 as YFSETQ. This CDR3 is CASSLIVGEELFF. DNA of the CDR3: TGCGCCAGCAGCTTGATAGTTGGTGAGGAGCTGTTTTTT.

CDR3 DNA sequence: TGCAGTGCTAGTTTCGGACAGTCCGTTCAGTACTTC. It codes for CSASFGQSVQYF. The genes are TRBV20-1 and TRBJ2-4, with TRBD1 as a possible D gene (6 bases). This CDR3 has 12 amino acids. CDR1 is DFQATT, CDR2 SNEGSKA, per germline (reference sequence). V lost 3 bases and J lost 11, with 14 bases in between.

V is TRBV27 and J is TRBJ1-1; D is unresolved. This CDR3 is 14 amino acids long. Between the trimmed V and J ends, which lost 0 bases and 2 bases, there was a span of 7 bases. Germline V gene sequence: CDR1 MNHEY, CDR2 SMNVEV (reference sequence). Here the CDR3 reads CASSLSGRNTEAFF. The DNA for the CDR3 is TGTGCCAGCAGTTTATCAGGGAGAAACACTGAAGCTTTCTTT.

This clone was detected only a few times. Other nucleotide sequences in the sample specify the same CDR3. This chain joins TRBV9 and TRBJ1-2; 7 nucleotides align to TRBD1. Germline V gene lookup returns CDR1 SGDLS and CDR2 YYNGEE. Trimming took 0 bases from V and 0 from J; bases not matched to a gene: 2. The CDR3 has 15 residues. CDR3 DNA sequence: TGTGCCAGCAGCGTAGGTGGACAGGCTAACTATGGCTACACCTTC. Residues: CASSVGGQANYGYTF.

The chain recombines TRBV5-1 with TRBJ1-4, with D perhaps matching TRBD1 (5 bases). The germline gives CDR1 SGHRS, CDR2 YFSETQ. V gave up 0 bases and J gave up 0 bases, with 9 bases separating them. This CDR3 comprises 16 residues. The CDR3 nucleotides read TGCGCCAGCAGCTTGGGGGGCAGTGCAACTAATGAAAAACTGTTTTTT. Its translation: CASSLGGSATNEKLFF.

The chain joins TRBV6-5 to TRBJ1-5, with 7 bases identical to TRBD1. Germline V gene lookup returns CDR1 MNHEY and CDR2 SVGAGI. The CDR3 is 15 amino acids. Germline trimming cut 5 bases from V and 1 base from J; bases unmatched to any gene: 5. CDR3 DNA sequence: TGTGCCAGCAGTATTGACAGGGCCAGCAATCAGCCCCAGCATTTT. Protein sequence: CASSIDRASNQPQHF.